The entry below gives a single T cell receptor (beta chain) sequence along with its context. The source of the sample is a study of Ad26.COV2.S vaccination and SARS-CoV-2 variants. Whole-study context: Participant was drawn from the COV1001 Ad26.COV2.S trial arm.

This sample's treatment: around 19 received Ad26.COV2.S at low or high dose, single or two shots; about 5 received placebo; per-sample allocation not given. Samples came from day 63 after the first vaccine or placebo injection. An 18-55-year-old adult in Boston served as donor. SARS-CoV-2 spike from the Wuhan strain was encoded by the vaccine, an Ad26 vector. Repertoires were generated with immunoSEQ multiplex PCR, while TCRdb's copy carries only in-frame clones and drops some. Of about 350,000 clones in the sample, 70% to 90% were seen once. The CDR3 has 16 amino acids. Trimming removed 0 bases from V and 1 base from J, with 12 bases in between. The germline CDR1 and CDR2 sequences are SEHNR and FQNEAQ (reference sequence).

The chain joins TRBV7-9 to TRBJ2-5; D unresolved. The starting material was peripheral blood, obtained in a trial of Ad26.COV2.S vaccine versus placebo. The clonotype originates from a person between 18 and 60 years old who received the Ad26.COV2.S COVID-19 vaccine or a placebo. For the CDR3, the DNA is TGTGCCAGCAGCTTAGCCTCAGGAGAACGCCAAGAGACCCAGTACTTC. It yields the protein CASSLASGERQETQYF.